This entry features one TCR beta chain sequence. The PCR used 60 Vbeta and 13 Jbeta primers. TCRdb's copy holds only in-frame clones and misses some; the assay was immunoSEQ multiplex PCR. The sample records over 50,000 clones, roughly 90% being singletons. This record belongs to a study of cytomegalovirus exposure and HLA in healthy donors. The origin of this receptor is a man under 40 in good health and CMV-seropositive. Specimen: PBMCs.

CDR3 loop: CASSYSRVVSGNTIYF. In nucleotides, the CDR3 is TGTGCCAGCAGTTACTCGAGAGTGGTATCTGGAAACACCATATATTTT. The rearrangement uses TRBV6-5 and TRBJ1-3; no clear D. Germline V gives CDR1 MNHEY, CDR2 SVGAGI. Trimming left V 0 bases short and J 1 base short, with 10 bases between. The CDR3 is made up of 16 amino acids.